What follows are 21 T cell receptor beta chains derived from one specimen sequenced in a study of post-analysis software for immune sequencing data. Whole-study results and caveats: Higher frequency in patients than in controls was seen for five TRBV segments, with TRBV5-6, TRBV5-1 and TRBV20-1 among them.

TCR beta cDNA libraries had unique molecular identifiers. In TCRdb, the PCR reads were re-called with MiXCR into one record per CDR3 protein. Among 650,000 to 850,000 distinct CDR3 sequences listed, about 50% were seen once. Antigens of these TCRs are unknown. Sample: blood. Source of these receptors: a girl aged 5 to 17 with multiple sclerosis.

This sequence joins TRBV5-1 and TRBJ2-4, with 9 bases that match TRBD1. Germline V CDR1 and CDR2: SGHRS, YFSETQ. The CDR3 consists of 17 residues. Trimming at V came to 4 bases and at J to 0 bases, leaving 8 bases not matched to a gene. This CDR3 is CASSRGQGEGAKNIQYF. The CDR3 region has the DNA TGCGCCAGCAGCAGGGGACAGGGCGAGGGAGCCAAAAACATTCAGTACTTC.

This clonotype was recorded a few times. The chain combines TRBV5-6 with TRBJ1-6; TRBD1 is a possible D gene (5 bases). Germline V lookup: CDR1 SGHDT, CDR2 YYEEEE. The CDR3 covers 14 residues. V was pared by 4 bases and J by 10 bases, with 15 bases between. CDR3: CASSLGARRSPLHF. CDR3 nucleotides: TGTGCCAGCAGCCTAGGGGCCCGACGGTCACCCCTCCACTTT.

J is TRBJ2-5 and V is TRBV20-1; the D gene is possibly TRBD2 (6 bases). The CDR3 contains 14 residues. The V gene lost 7 bases and the J gene lost 1 base, with 16 bases spanning the gap. Germline values: CDR1 DFQATT, CDR2 SNEGSKA (reference sequence). CDR3: CSGIGRDSQETQYF. The CDR3 DNA follows: TGCAGTGGCATAGGCCGGGACTCCCAAGAGACCCAGTACTTC.

The rearrangement joins TRBV9 to TRBJ2-1; 8 positions match TRBD1. V was clipped by 3 bases and J by 7 bases; unmatched bases: 6. Germline V CDR1 and CDR2: SGDLS, YYNGEE. The CDR3 runs 14 residues. CDR3 nucleotide sequence: TGTGCCAGCAGCGATTGGACAGGGAGGAATGAGCAGTTCTTC. It yields the protein CASSDWTGRNEQFF.

The chain links TRBV18 to TRBJ2-7; D possibly matches TRBD1 or TRBD2 (5 bases each). V lost 5 bases, J lost 3 bases, and 23 bases lay in between. The CDR3 runs to 17 residues. Germline CDR1 is KGHSH and CDR2 is LQKENI. This chain's CDR3 is CASSKGPPVVFRYEQYF. In DNA, the CDR3 is TGTGCCAGCTCAAAGGGACCGCCGGTGGTATTCCGCTACGAGCAGTACTTC. The variable domain in full, with the rest retrieved from reference TRBV18 and TRBJ2-7, is NAGVMQNPRHLVRRRGQEARLRCSPMKGHSHVYWYRQLPEEGLKFMVYLQKENIIDESGMPKERFSAEFPKEGPSILRIQQVVRGDSAAYFCASSKGPPVVFRYEQYFGPGTRLTVT.

This clonotype has just a few counts. This chain uses TRBV20-1 with TRBJ1-2, with TRBD1 identical over 8 bases. CDR3 length: 13 residues. The trim removed 5 bases at V and 6 bases at J, leaving 8 bases unmatched. The germline CDR1 and CDR2 sequences are DFQATT and SNEGSKA (reference sequence). The CDR3 here is CSASRTGRDGYTF. The CDR3 DNA follows: TGCAGTGCTTCGAGGACAGGGAGGGATGGCTACACCTTC.

The chain combines TRBV29-1 with TRBJ2-3, with unresolved D. Germline V gene lookup returns CDR1 SQVTM and CDR2 ANQGSEA. The V end lost 6 bases, the J end lost 4 bases, and 17 bases lay between the germline ends. This CDR3 is built from 14 residues. CDR3 bases: TGCAGCGTCGGAAGACTCCTAACGTCAGATACGCAGTATTTT. This sequence encodes CSVGRLLTSDTQYF.

This clonotype was seen a single time. CDR3 in DNA: TGTGCCAGCAGCTTAGGAGGTTATGATTCACCCCTCCACTTT. This gives the protein CASSLGGYDSPLHF. The gene calls are TRBV7-9 and TRBJ1-6, with D uncertain. This CDR3 has 14 amino acids. The germline V and J ends were trimmed by 1 base and 8 bases, with 9 bases remaining between them. From germline, CDR1 is SEHNR and CDR2 FQNEAQ (reference sequence). Looking up the rest from reference TRBV7-9 and TRBJ1-6 gives the full variable domain: DTGVSQNPRHKITKRGQNVTFRCDPISEHNRLYWYRQTLGQGPEFLTYFQNEAQLEKSRLLSDRFSAERPKGSFSTLEIQRTEQGDSAMYLCASSLGGYDSPLHFGNGTRLTVT.

The CDR3 sequence: CASSFLSGTTTHEQYF. In nucleotides, the CDR3 is TGTGCCAGCAGTTTTCTAAGCGGGACTACCACCCACGAGCAGTACTTC. The chain combines TRBV12-3 or TRBV12-4 with TRBJ2-7, with 7 bases matching TRBD2. The CDR3 spans 16 residues. V was clipped by 3 bases and J by 5 bases; unmatched bases: 13.

This clonotype was detected ten times or more. V is TRBV10-2 and J is TRBJ2-7; D is perhaps TRBD1 (6 bases). Germline values: CDR1 WSHSY, CDR2 SAAADI. CDR3 length equals 14 residues. V gave up 5 bases and J gave up 2 bases, with 13 bases separating them. In nucleotides, the CDR3 is TGCGCCAGCAGTCTCAGACAGGTTCCCTACGAGCAGTACTTC. This codes for CASSLRQVPYEQYF.

V gene TRBV4-1 combines with J gene TRBJ2-7, with 10 bases identical to TRBD2. The CDR3 sequence is 18 residues long. J was trimmed by 0 bases and V by 1 base; bases with no gene match: 9. Germline loops: CDR1 MGHRA, CDR2 YSYEKL. The CDR3 DNA reads TGCGCCAGCAGCCAAGTGTACCTAGCGGGAGAGAGCTCCTACGAGCAGTACTTC. Protein: CASSQVYLAGESSYEQYF.

V and J are TRBV12-3 or TRBV12-4 and TRBJ1-5, with D hard to call. This CDR3 spans 17 amino acids. Trimming left V 4 bases short and J 7 bases short, with 23 bases between. CDR3 nucleotides: TGTGCCAGCAGTTCGGCTCCCGGGCCTCCAGCGGGGCAGCCCCAGCATTTT. Translating it yields CASSSAPGPPAGQPQHF.

V is TRBV12-3 or TRBV12-4 and J is TRBJ2-7, with D perhaps matching TRBD2 (5 bases). The CDR3 totals 14 residues. Trimming cost V 4 bases and J 3 bases, with 13 bases left between them. CDR3 sequence: CASSSQPSRYEQYF. The CDR3 bases are TGTGCCAGCAGTTCCCAACCTAGCCGCTACGAGCAGTACTTC.

This clonotype appeared a few times. This chain joins TRBV19 and TRBJ2-7; 7 bases match TRBD2. The J segment lost 3 bases and the V segment lost 4 bases, leaving 9 bases of the junction unmatched. The CDR3 covers 15 residues. Germline V gene lookup returns CDR1 LNHDA and CDR2 SQIVND (reference sequence). CDR3 amino acids: CASSRAGTKFYEQYF. The CDR3 DNA follows: TGTGCCAGTAGTAGAGCCGGGACTAAGTTCTACGAGCAGTACTTC.

This chain links TRBV4-2 with TRBJ2-4; 8 nucleotides align to TRBD2. The DNA end is a closer match to TRBJ2-7, so the J assignment may be wrong. The CDR3 is 15 amino acids. The germline V gene encodes CDR1 LGHNA and CDR2 YNFKEQ. The CDR3 spells CASSQGELAVYEQYF. The CDR3 bases are TGTGCCAGCAGCCAAGGAGAACTAGCGGTCTACGAGCAGTACTTC.

The chain recombines TRBV5-1 with TRBJ2-3; 13 bases are shared with TRBD2. The germline CDR1 and CDR2 sequences are SGHRS and YFSETQ. The CDR3 is made up of 16 amino acids. V lost 9 bases and J lost 1; bases outside the gene matches: 8. The CDR3 here is CATSIGLAGGTDTQYF. The CDR3 nucleotides are TGCGCCACTTCTATTGGACTAGCGGGAGGCACAGATACGCAGTATTTT.

The chain is built from TRBV20-1 and TRBJ2-3; D not resolved. The CDR3 has 15 residues. Germline V gene lookup returns CDR1 DFQATT and CDR2 SNEGSKA (reference sequence). Trimming removed 0 bases at V and 0 bases at J, with 10 bases between. The CDR3 DNA follows: TGCAGTGCTAGAGATCCGCGGCAGAGCACAGATACGCAGTATTTT. Its protein is CSARDPRQSTDTQYF.

This clonotype was seen only once. The chain recombines TRBV10-3 with TRBJ1-2; 10 bases fit TRBD1. V lost 3 bases, J lost 0 bases, and 4 bases stayed unmatched. This CDR3 has 16 residues. Looked up from germline, CDR1 is ENHRY and CDR2 is SYGVKD. DNA of the CDR3: TGTGCCATCAGTGAACCCGGGACAGGGGCTAACTATGGCTACACCTTC. It yields the protein CAISEPGTGANYGYTF.

A few counts support this clonotype. The gene calls are TRBV4-1 and TRBJ2-7; D is perhaps TRBD2 (5 bases). CDR3 length: 17 residues. The V end was cut by 4 bases, the J end by 0 bases, with 19 bases between. CDR1 is MGHRA and CDR2 is YSYEKL in the germline V gene. The CDR3 region has the DNA TGCGCCAGCAGCCCTCGACTTAGCGAGACTGGCTCCTACGAGCAGTACTTC. It encodes CASSPRLSETGSYEQYF.

A few counts support this clonotype. CDR3 sequence reads: CASSPRTDSTDTQYF. The CDR3 DNA reads TGCGCCAGCAGCCCGCGGACGGATAGCACAGATACGCAGTATTTT. The rearrangement joins TRBV5-1 to TRBJ2-3; D not certain. Trimming shortened V by 4 bases and J by 0 bases, and 12 bases separated the two germline ends. Germline assignment: CDR1 SGHRS and CDR2 YFSETQ. CDR3 length equals 15 residues.

This clonotype was found once. The chain recombines TRBV7-2 with TRBJ2-1; 9 bases match TRBD2. The CDR3 has 15 residues. J gave up 5 bases and V 2 bases, and 4 bases lay outside the gene matches. Germline V CDR1 and CDR2: SGHTA, FQGNSA. This CDR3 is CASSLPGLAHNEQFF. DNA of the CDR3: TGTGCCAGCAGCTTACCGGGACTAGCTCACAATGAGCAGTTCTTC.